These T cell receptor beta chains were read from a single sample in a study of T cells in localized non-small cell lung cancer. Assay: immunoSEQ multiplex PCR; the TCRdb copy retains only in-frame clones and omits some. The sample yields tens of thousands of clones, approximately 84% seen once. The sequencing here drew on peripheral blood, taken before any cancer treatment. The receptors come from a female donor over 55 with stage I lung adenocarcinoma. Both conserved end residues are part of each CDR3. D genes are given only for firm matches. The size field is filled for only some rows; it gives once, few, many or a size class.

NA,TRBV5-1,TRBJ1-1,NA,TGCGCCAGCAGCCCCTTAAACGGCGAAGCTTTCTTT,CASSPLNGEAFF
TRBD2,TRBV28,TRBJ2-3,NA,TGTGCCAGCAGTTTGGGAGGGGAGCACACAGATACGCAGTATTTT,CASSLGGEHTDTQYF
TRBD2,TRBV15,TRBJ2-1,once,TGTGCCACCAGCCCCCACGGGGGGCGGGGGGTCCTCCTGAGCTCCTACAATGAGCAGTTCTTC,CATSPHGGRGVLLSSYNEQFF
NA,TRBV29-1,TRBJ1-6,NA,TGCAGCGGTATAGAGGGGGGGAGCTCACCCCTCCACTTT,CSGIEGGSSPLHF
NA,TRBV11-2,TRBJ2-3,NA,TGTGCCAGCAGCTTAACGCAGGATACGCAGTATTTT,CASSLTQDTQYF
NA,TRBV18,TRBJ2-1,NA,TGTGCCAGCTCACCAAGCTCCTACAATGAGCAGTTCTTC,CASSPSSYNEQFF
TRBD2,TRBV14,TRBJ2-1,NA,TGTGCCAGCAGCCAAGATTGGACCGAGACTAGCGGGGGGTGGTTCTCCTACAATGAGCAGTTCTTC,CASSQDWTETSGGWFSYNEQFF
NA,TRBV5-1,TRBJ2-3,NA,TGCGCCAGCAGCTTGGACCCCCAGGGGCCCACAGATACGCAGTATTTT,CASSLDPQGPTDTQYF
NA,TRBV11-2,TRBJ1-1,NA,TGTGCCAGCAGCCGGAACCCGAACACTGAAGCTTTCTTT,CASSRNPNTEAFF
NA,TRBV10-2,TRBJ1-1,NA,TGCGCCAGCAGGACAGGACCTCTTGCTTTCTTT,CASRTGPLAFF
TRBD2,TRBV5-1,TRBJ2-1,NA,TGCGCCAGCAGTAGCGGGACCACCTACAATGAGCAGTTCTTC,CASSSGTTYNEQFF
NA,TRBV7-8,TRBJ2-1,NA,TGTGCCAGCACCCAAGGGCCTAGCTCCTACAATGAACAGTTCTTC,CASTQGPSSYNEQFF
NA,TRBV19,TRBJ1-2,NA,TGTGCCAGTAGTATAGGAGCCAACTATGGCTACACCTTC,CASSIGANYGYTF
NA,TRBV5-8,TRBJ2-7,few,TGTGCCAGCAGCAGAGGAATCTGGGAGCAGTACTTC,CASSRGIWEQYF
TRBD1,TRBV5-1,TRBJ2-3,NA,TGCGCCAGCAGCCCCGGGGACAGCCGGGCAGATACGCAGTATTTT,CASSPGDSRADTQYF
NA,TRBV7-9,TRBJ2-5,NA,TGTGCCAGCAGCTTAGTTCCAGAGACCCAGTACTTC,CASSLVPETQYF
NA,TRBV5-4,TRBJ1-2,NA,TGTGCCAGCAGCTTGGGAAGAGGATACGATGGCTACACCTTC,CASSLGRGYDGYTF
NA,TRBV19,TRBJ1-5,once,TGTGCCAGTAGTATCCCGGGACCCAATCAGCCCCAGCATTTT,CASSIPGPNQPQHF
NA,TRBV6-5,TRBJ1-1,NA,TGTGCCAGCGGGATTCCGGGAAACACTGAAGCTTTCTTT,CASGIPGNTEAFF
TRBD1,TRBV5-1,TRBJ2-7,NA,TGCGCCAGCAGCGGGGGGACAGGGAGTGGCGAGCAGTACTTC,CASSGGTGSGEQYF
NA,TRBV19,TRBJ1-4,NA,TGTGCGAGTGGGGTGGCAACTAATGAAAAACTGTTTTTT,CASGVATNEKLFF
NA,TRBV15,TRBJ2-7,once,TGTGCCACCAGCATGAACCGACAGTCCTACGAGCAGTACTTC,CATSMNRQSYEQYF
NA,TRBV5-6,TRBJ1-2,NA,TGTGCCAGCAGGGTGTTGGCAGGGCACTATGGCTACACCTTC,CASRVLAGHYGYTF
TRBD1,TRBV5-6,TRBJ2-3,NA,TGTGCCAGCAGCGGCAACAGGGGGCGGCGAGATACGCAGTATTTT,CASSGNRGRRDTQYF